This T cell receptor beta chain is from a study of T-cell reconstitution after alpha-beta-depleted transplantation in children. Unique molecular identifiers featured in how the TCRbeta library was prepared. MiXCR, applied by TCRdb to the PCR reads, yields one record per CDR3 protein. The sample lists 100,000 to 120,000 distinct CDR3 sequences, around a tenth seen once, with over 8% in the top ten. The sample holds a few counts of this clonotype. There are 17 residues in the CDR3. J lost 0 bases, V lost 2 bases, and 9 bases had no gene match. Germline V CDR1 and CDR2: SGHRS, YFSETQ. The sample consisted of PBMCs from the stem cell graft donor, taken from the stem cell graft. The V and J genes are TRBV5-1 and TRBJ1-1, with TRBD1 identical over 8 bases. This clonotype was sampled from a human donor who donated a stem cell graft to a child with acute lymphoblastic leukemia. DNA of the CDR3: TGCGCCAGCAGCTTCACCAACACAGGGGGAGTGAACACTGAAGCTTTCTTT. Amino acid sequence: CASSFTNTGGVNTEAFF.